This T cell receptor beta chain comes out of a study of T cell repertoires in cytomegalovirus infection. General study findings and limits: Summed frequency of public TCR beta families distinguished CMV carriers with the relevant HLA. CMV-specific TCR beta clonotypes restricted by HLA-C were the ones dominating the ex vivo response.

In TCRdb, the reads were re-called with MiXCR into one record per CDR3 protein. The sample includes some 150,000 distinct CDR3 sequences, 5% to 6.5% seen only once; the top ten take approximately 18%. Only a few counts were recorded for this clonotype. Its antigen is as yet unknown. The sample taken for sequencing was PBMCs. The TCR sequence derives from a human donor in good health (CMV status not recorded). Some clones in this sample may be carry-over from other donors' samples.

Here the CDR3 reads CASSDGQALNQPQHF. DNA for the CDR3: TGTGCCAGCAGTGATGGACAGGCGCTTAATCAGCCCCAGCATTTT. The J gene is TRBJ1-5, the V gene TRBV6-1; 7 bases agree with TRBD1. This CDR3 spans 15 amino acids. Trimming cost V 3 bases and J 4 bases; bases outside gene matches: 6. CDR1 and CDR2 (germline): MNHNS, SASEGT.